A selection of T cell receptor beta chains follows, all from one sample in a study of beta chain features in type 1 diabetes. TCRdb's table, derived via immunoSEQ multiplex PCR, lists solely in-frame clones and lacks some. Among around 400,000 clones listed, approximately 16% were seen once. Sequencing was carried out using naive CD4+ T cells from blood. Every receptor here comes from a young woman in good health. CDR3s include the opening cysteine and the closing phenylalanine or tryptophan. D genes are given only for firm matches. Only some rows state a clone size, as once, few, many or a class for expanded clones.

clone_size: .; d_call: .; j_call: TRBJ1-5; v_call: TRBV18; cdr3_aa: CASSSPDGRNQPQHF; cdr3_nt: TGTGCCAGCTCATCCCCCGACGGGAGAAATCAGCCCCAGCATTTT
clone_size: .; d_call: .; j_call: TRBJ2-1; v_call: TRBV2; cdr3_aa: CASSDQGIRGNEQFF; cdr3_nt: TGTGCCAGCAGTGACCAGGGAATAAGGGGCAATGAGCAGTTCTTC
clone_size: .; d_call: .; j_call: TRBJ2-1; v_call: TRBV29-1; cdr3_aa: CSVPPGIRGEFSNEQFF; cdr3_nt: TGCAGCGTCCCCCCTGGAATCAGGGGGGAATTCAGCAATGAGCAGTTCTTC
clone_size: .; d_call: TRBD2; j_call: TRBJ2-3; v_call: TRBV11-3; cdr3_aa: CASSFLAGKPVAQYF; cdr3_nt: TGTGCCAGCAGCTTCTTAGCGGGAAAGCCGGTGGCGCAGTATTTT
clone_size: .; d_call: .; j_call: TRBJ2-7; v_call: TRBV28; cdr3_aa: CASSFAGSYEQYF; cdr3_nt: TGTGCCAGCAGTTTTGCAGGGTCCTACGAGCAGTACTTC
clone_size: few; d_call: TRBD1; j_call: TRBJ2-7; v_call: TRBV18; cdr3_aa: CASSRPGQGTYEQYF; cdr3_nt: TGTGCCAGCTCACGACCGGGACAGGGGACCTACGAGCAGTACTTC
clone_size: few; d_call: .; j_call: TRBJ2-7; v_call: TRBV28; cdr3_aa: CASRRTASYEQYF; cdr3_nt: TGTGCCAGCAGACGGACAGCCTCCTACGAGCAGTACTTC
clone_size: few; d_call: .; j_call: TRBJ1-2; v_call: TRBV6-1; cdr3_aa: CASNPDSFYGYTF; cdr3_nt: TGTGCCAGCAACCCGGACAGTTTCTATGGCTACACCTTC
clone_size: .; d_call: .; j_call: TRBJ1-3; v_call: TRBV7-9; cdr3_aa: CASSADSRNTIYF; cdr3_nt: TGTGCCAGCAGCGCTGACAGCCGAAACACCATATATTTT
clone_size: .; d_call: TRBD2; j_call: TRBJ2-7; v_call: TRBV5-1; cdr3_aa: CASSPREGGYEQYF; cdr3_nt: TGCGCCAGCAGCCCCCGGGAGGGTGGCTACGAGCAGTACTTC
clone_size: .; d_call: TRBD2; j_call: TRBJ2-7; v_call: TRBV15; cdr3_aa: CATSRESGRGSRGEQYF; cdr3_nt: TGTGCCACCAGCAGAGAAAGCGGGAGGGGGTCCCGCGGCGAGCAGTACTTC
clone_size: .; d_call: .; j_call: TRBJ2-7; v_call: TRBV2; cdr3_aa: CASRGLDYEQYF; cdr3_nt: TGTGCCAGCCGGGGACTGGACTACGAGCAGTACTTC
clone_size: .; d_call: .; j_call: TRBJ1-1; v_call: TRBV7-2; cdr3_aa: CASSFPMNTEAFF; cdr3_nt: TGTGCCAGCAGCTTTCCCATGAACACTGAAGCTTTCTTT
clone_size: .; d_call: TRBD1; j_call: TRBJ1-5; v_call: TRBV7-2; cdr3_aa: CASSSTGGQQPQHF; cdr3_nt: TGTGCCAGCAGCTCGACAGGGGGCCAACAGCCCCAGCATTTT
clone_size: .; d_call: TRBD2; j_call: TRBJ2-3; v_call: TRBV30; cdr3_aa: CAWRAGGLPDTQYF; cdr3_nt: TGTGCCTGGAGAGCGGGAGGGCTCCCCGATACGCAGTATTTT
clone_size: few; d_call: .; j_call: TRBJ2-5; v_call: TRBV25-1; cdr3_aa: CASSGTWSREETQYF; cdr3_nt: TGTGCCAGCAGTGGGACATGGTCCCGGGAAGAGACCCAGTACTTC
clone_size: .; d_call: .; j_call: TRBJ1-1; v_call: TRBV30; cdr3_aa: CAWNLNLNTEAFF; cdr3_nt: TGTGCCTGGAATTTAAACTTGAACACTGAAGCTTTCTTT
clone_size: few; d_call: TRBD1; j_call: TRBJ2-5; v_call: TRBV29-1; cdr3_aa: CSVALTGPPQETQYF; cdr3_nt: TGCAGCGTTGCCCTGACAGGGCCGCCCCAAGAGACCCAGTACTTC
clone_size: .; d_call: TRBD1; j_call: TRBJ1-4; v_call: TRBV30; cdr3_aa: CAWSSGRQGRSNEKLFF; cdr3_nt: TGTGCCTGGAGTTCTGGGAGACAGGGGCGGAGTAATGAAAAACTGTTTTTT
clone_size: .; d_call: .; j_call: TRBJ2-5; v_call: TRBV15; cdr3_aa: CATSRDPGREQETQYF; cdr3_nt: TGTGCCACCAGCAGAGATCCTGGCAGGGAACAAGAGACCCAGTACTTC
clone_size: few; d_call: .; j_call: TRBJ2-6; v_call: TRBV7-9; cdr3_aa: CASSLHNSGANVLTF; cdr3_nt: TGTGCCAGCAGCTTACACAACTCTGGGGCCAACGTCCTGACTTTC
clone_size: .; d_call: TRBD1; j_call: TRBJ1-5; v_call: TRBV28; cdr3_aa: CASRGQVYQPQHF; cdr3_nt: TGTGCCAGCAGGGGACAGGTCTATCAGCCCCAGCATTTT
clone_size: .; d_call: .; j_call: TRBJ1-2; v_call: TRBV6-4; cdr3_aa: CASSDVPHSYGYTF; cdr3_nt: TGTGCCAGCAGTGACGTACCACATAGCTACGGCTACACCTTC
clone_size: few; d_call: TRBD1; j_call: TRBJ2-6; v_call: TRBV28; cdr3_aa: CASRRAGTGAGANVLTF; cdr3_nt: TGTGCCAGCAGACGGGCAGGGACAGGTGCTGGGGCCAACGTCCTGACTTTC
clone_size: few; d_call: .; j_call: TRBJ1-2; v_call: TRBV19; cdr3_aa: CASRSAQDRYGYTF; cdr3_nt: TGTGCCAGTAGATCGGCACAGGACCGTTATGGCTACACCTTC
clone_size: .; d_call: TRBD1; j_call: TRBJ2-2; v_call: TRBV6-5; cdr3_aa: CASSRRDRGAGELFF; cdr3_nt: TGTGCCAGCAGTCGACGGGACAGGGGAGCCGGGGAGCTGTTTTTT
clone_size: .; d_call: .; j_call: TRBJ1-5; v_call: TRBV5-6; cdr3_aa: CASNVMDSPYQPQHF; cdr3_nt: TGTGCCAGCAACGTTATGGACTCACCCTACCAGCCCCAGCATTTT
clone_size: .; d_call: .; j_call: TRBJ1-1; v_call: TRBV30; cdr3_aa: CAWSRPGGYAEAFF; cdr3_nt: TGTGCCTGGAGTCGCCCCGGAGGGTACGCTGAAGCTTTCTTT
clone_size: few; d_call: .; j_call: TRBJ2-5; v_call: TRBV5-4; cdr3_aa: CASSLTASQETQYF; cdr3_nt: TGTGCCAGCAGCTTGACCGCTAGCCAAGAGACCCAGTACTTC
clone_size: .; d_call: .; j_call: TRBJ2-5; v_call: TRBV6-5; cdr3_aa: CASSHGILQETQYF; cdr3_nt: TGTGCCAGCAGTCACGGGATCCTCCAAGAGACCCAGTACTTC
clone_size: few; d_call: .; j_call: TRBJ2-1; v_call: TRBV18; cdr3_aa: CASSPGSWQFF; cdr3_nt: TGTGCCAGCTCACCAGGGAGTTGGCAGTTCTTC
clone_size: .; d_call: .; j_call: TRBJ1-5; v_call: TRBV28; cdr3_aa: CASSLSPGPQPQHF; cdr3_nt: TGTGCCAGCAGTTTATCCCCAGGCCCTCAGCCCCAGCATTTT
clone_size: .; d_call: TRBD2; j_call: TRBJ2-1; v_call: TRBV30; cdr3_aa: CAWSSRAGNNEQFF; cdr3_nt: TGTGCCTGGAGTAGCCGAGCGGGGAACAATGAGCAGTTCTTC
clone_size: few; d_call: TRBD1; j_call: TRBJ2-7; v_call: TRBV30; cdr3_aa: CAWAVTGQVIREQYF; cdr3_nt: TGTGCCTGGGCGGTAACTGGACAGGTGATCCGCGAGCAGTACTTC
clone_size: few; d_call: .; j_call: TRBJ2-7; v_call: TRBV7-9; cdr3_aa: CASSLRRGQYF; cdr3_nt: TGTGCCAGCAGCTTAAGACGGGGGCAGTACTTC
clone_size: few; d_call: TRBD2; j_call: TRBJ2-3; v_call: TRBV2; cdr3_aa: CASSRSGSSTDTQYF; cdr3_nt: TGTGCCAGCAGCCGAAGCGGGAGTAGCACAGATACGCAGTATTTT
clone_size: .; d_call: .; j_call: TRBJ1-1; v_call: TRBV29-1; cdr3_aa: CTGREEHTEAFF; cdr3_nt: TGCACCGGCCGGGAGGAGCACACTGAAGCTTTCTTT
clone_size: .; d_call: TRBD1; j_call: TRBJ1-1; v_call: TRBV30; cdr3_aa: CAWSPTGTNTEAFF; cdr3_nt: TGTGCCTGGAGCCCGACAGGGACGAACACTGAAGCTTTCTTT
clone_size: few; d_call: .; j_call: TRBJ1-1; v_call: TRBV27; cdr3_aa: CASRGQTEAFF; cdr3_nt: TGTGCCAGCAGAGGACAGACTGAAGCTTTCTTT
clone_size: few; d_call: TRBD1; j_call: TRBJ2-7; v_call: TRBV4-3; cdr3_aa: CASSQTGTGISYEQYF; cdr3_nt: TGCGCCAGCAGCCAAACCGGGACAGGGATCTCCTACGAGCAGTACTTC
clone_size: few; d_call: .; j_call: TRBJ2-3; v_call: TRBV7-2; cdr3_aa: CASSSYTDTQYF; cdr3_nt: TGTGCCAGCAGCAGCTACACAGATACGCAGTATTTT
clone_size: .; d_call: TRBD1; j_call: TRBJ1-5; v_call: TRBV5-6; cdr3_aa: CASSLPTGDPSNGNQPQHF; cdr3_nt: TGTGCCAGCAGCTTGCCTACAGGGGACCCATCGAATGGCAATCAGCCCCAGCATTTT
clone_size: few; d_call: .; j_call: TRBJ2-1; v_call: TRBV5-6; cdr3_aa: CASSLGLSGSSYNEQFF; cdr3_nt: TGTGCCAGCAGCTTAGGACTTAGCGGATCTTCCTACAATGAGCAGTTCTTC
clone_size: few; d_call: .; j_call: TRBJ2-5; v_call: TRBV21-1; cdr3_aa: CASSLLVGLETQYF; cdr3_nt: TGTGCCAGCAGCCTCCTTGTGGGCCTAGAGACCCAGTACTTC
clone_size: few; d_call: .; j_call: TRBJ2-5; v_call: TRBV10-3; cdr3_aa: CAISESKQQETQYF; cdr3_nt: TGTGCCATCAGTGAGTCGAAACAACAAGAGACCCAGTACTTC
clone_size: few; d_call: TRBD2; j_call: TRBJ2-7; v_call: TRBV7-9; cdr3_aa: CASSTNWGGSHEQYF; cdr3_nt: TGTGCCAGCAGCACGAACTGGGGGGGTAGCCACGAGCAGTACTTC
clone_size: .; d_call: TRBD2; j_call: TRBJ2-7; v_call: TRBV29-1; cdr3_aa: CSVDHPSGREYEQYF; cdr3_nt: TGCAGCGTTGACCACCCTAGCGGGAGGGAATACGAGCAGTACTTC
clone_size: .; d_call: TRBD2; j_call: TRBJ2-6; v_call: TRBV30; cdr3_aa: CAWSVGGSGANVLTF; cdr3_nt: TGTGCCTGGAGTGTCGGGGGGTCTGGGGCCAACGTCCTGACTTTC
clone_size: .; d_call: .; j_call: TRBJ2-1; v_call: TRBV7-9; cdr3_aa: CASSLLSNEQFF; cdr3_nt: TGTGCCAGCAGCTTACTATCCAATGAGCAGTTCTTC
clone_size: .; d_call: .; j_call: TRBJ1-5; v_call: TRBV28; cdr3_aa: CASSLNDRLLMSNQPQHF; cdr3_nt: TGTGCCAGCAGTTTAAACGACAGGTTACTTATGAGCAATCAGCCCCAGCATTTT
clone_size: .; d_call: TRBD2; j_call: TRBJ2-1; v_call: TRBV5-1; cdr3_aa: CASSKGLAEDNNEQFF; cdr3_nt: TGCGCCAGCAGCAAGGGACTAGCGGAGGACAACAATGAGCAGTTCTTC
clone_size: few; d_call: .; j_call: TRBJ2-5; v_call: TRBV7-3; cdr3_aa: CASSSFGEETQYF; cdr3_nt: TGTGCCAGCAGCTCCTTTGGAGAAGAGACCCAGTACTTC
clone_size: few; d_call: .; j_call: TRBJ1-1; v_call: TRBV7-2; cdr3_aa: CASSFRARGGTEAFF; cdr3_nt: TGTGCCAGCAGCTTCAGAGCCAGGGGCGGAACTGAAGCTTTCTTT
clone_size: .; d_call: .; j_call: TRBJ1-1; v_call: TRBV9; cdr3_aa: CASSVDPGIGTEAFF; cdr3_nt: TGTGCCAGCAGCGTAGACCCAGGGATTGGAACTGAAGCTTTCTTT
clone_size: .; d_call: .; j_call: TRBJ2-7; v_call: TRBV11-2; cdr3_aa: CASSSGQYEQYF; cdr3_nt: TGTGCCAGCAGCTCCGGACAGTACGAGCAGTACTTC
clone_size: .; d_call: TRBD2; j_call: TRBJ2-3; v_call: TRBV9; cdr3_aa: CASSVLAETDTQYF; cdr3_nt: TGTGCCAGCAGCGTACTAGCGGAAACAGATACGCAGTATTTT